This T cell receptor beta chain was sequenced in a study of T cell changes during pregnancy in multiple sclerosis. Clones were read by immunoSEQ multiplex PCR, and TCRdb kept only the in-frame ones, dropping some. Of approximately 52,000 clones in the sample, roughly 92% were seen once. Germline V gives CDR1 MDHEN, CDR2 SYDVKM. The CDR3 has 13 residues. Deletions cut 4 bases from V and 0 bases from J, with 6 bases between. The sequence came from a female donor with multiple sclerosis, enrolled in a pregnancy study. The material was CD4+ T cells from peripheral blood mononuclear cells, obtained in the third trimester of pregnancy. The chain couples TRBV28 to TRBJ1-1; D gene unclear. CDR3 bases: TGTGCCAGCAGTTCGTCTATGAACACTGAAGCTTTCTTT. Amino acids: CASSSSMNTEAFF.